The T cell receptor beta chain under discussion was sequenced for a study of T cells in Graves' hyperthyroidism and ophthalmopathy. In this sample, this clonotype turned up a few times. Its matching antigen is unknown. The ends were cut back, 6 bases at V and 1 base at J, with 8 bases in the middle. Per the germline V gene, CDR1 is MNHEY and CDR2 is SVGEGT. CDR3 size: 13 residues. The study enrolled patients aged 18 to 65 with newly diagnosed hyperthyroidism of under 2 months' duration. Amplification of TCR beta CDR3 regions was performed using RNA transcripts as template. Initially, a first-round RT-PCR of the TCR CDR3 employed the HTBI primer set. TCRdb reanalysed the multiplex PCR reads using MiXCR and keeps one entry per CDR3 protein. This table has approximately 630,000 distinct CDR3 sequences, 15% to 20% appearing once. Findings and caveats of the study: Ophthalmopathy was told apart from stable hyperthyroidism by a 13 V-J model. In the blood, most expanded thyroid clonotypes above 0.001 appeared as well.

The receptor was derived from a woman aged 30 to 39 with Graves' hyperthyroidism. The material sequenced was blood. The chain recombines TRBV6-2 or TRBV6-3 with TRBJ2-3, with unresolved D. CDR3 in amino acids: CASRSGGTDTQYF. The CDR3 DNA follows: TGTGCCAGCAGATCTGGGGGCACAGATACGCAGTATTTT.